A selection of T cell receptor beta chains follows, all from one sample in a study of technical replicates of blood from a handful of donors. Here immunoSEQ multiplex PCR was the method, and the copy in TCRdb shows in-frame clones only, minus some. In the table there are 67,000 or so clones, 80% to 95% of which are singletons. Sequences were obtained from T cells isolated from PBMCs. These receptor sequences come from a human donor in good health. Each CDR3 is given with its conserved first and last residue. Each record gives: J gene, V gene, D gene, clone size, CDR3 DNA, CDR3 protein. D genes are given only for firm matches. Clone size, where shown, is once, few, many, or a class for clones that have expanded.

j_gene: TRBJ1-1
v_gene: TRBV29-1
d_gene: .
abundance: .
CDR3nt: TGCAGCGTTGCCCAGGGGAGGGGCGCTGAAGCTTTCTTT
CDR3aa: CSVAQGRGAEAFF

j_gene: TRBJ1-4
v_gene: TRBV27
d_gene: .
abundance: .
CDR3nt: TGTGCCAGCAGTTTAACACAGGTTAATGAAAAACTGTTTTTT
CDR3aa: CASSLTQVNEKLFF

j_gene: TRBJ2-5
v_gene: TRBV13
d_gene: TRBD2
abundance: .
CDR3nt: TGTGCCAGCAGCTTAGTACCGGGGGGCCAAGAGACCCAGTACTTC
CDR3aa: CASSLVPGGQETQYF

j_gene: TRBJ2-7
v_gene: TRBV10-3
d_gene: .
abundance: .
CDR3nt: TGTGCCATCAGTACAGGGTCCTCCGACTACGAGCAGTACTTC
CDR3aa: CAISTGSSDYEQYF

j_gene: TRBJ2-5
v_gene: TRBV6-5
d_gene: .
abundance: .
CDR3nt: TGTGCCAGCAGTTATCTGGACTTAAAAGAGACCCAGTACTTC
CDR3aa: CASSYLDLKETQYF

j_gene: TRBJ1-2
v_gene: TRBV6-5
d_gene: .
abundance: .
CDR3nt: TGTGCCAGCAGTTACGACAGCGATAACTATGGCTACACCTTC
CDR3aa: CASSYDSDNYGYTF

j_gene: TRBJ1-1
v_gene: TRBV6-1
d_gene: .
abundance: .
CDR3nt: TGTGCCAGCAGTGAATTTGTTGGTCGCGACACTGAAGCTTTCTTT
CDR3aa: CASSEFVGRDTEAFF

j_gene: TRBJ2-7
v_gene: TRBV11-2
d_gene: TRBD2
abundance: .
CDR3nt: TGTGCCAGCAGCTCGACTAGCGCAACCTACGAGCAGTACTTC
CDR3aa: CASSSTSATYEQYF

j_gene: TRBJ2-2
v_gene: TRBV27
d_gene: TRBD2
abundance: .
CDR3nt: TGTGCCAGGAGAGGACTAGCGGGAGCCGGGGAGCTGTTTTTT
CDR3aa: CARRGLAGAGELFF

j_gene: TRBJ2-5
v_gene: TRBV6-5
d_gene: .
abundance: .
CDR3nt: TGTGCCAGCAGTCTCAGGAACCCCGGAGAGACCCAGTACTTC
CDR3aa: CASSLRNPGETQYF

j_gene: TRBJ1-5
v_gene: TRBV5-7
d_gene: TRBD1
abundance: .
CDR3nt: TGTGCCAGCAGCTTGGGACAGGGGGTTAACAATCAGCCCCAGCATTTT
CDR3aa: CASSLGQGVNNQPQHF

j_gene: TRBJ1-1
v_gene: TRBV29-1
d_gene: TRBD1
abundance: .
CDR3nt: TGCAGCGGTCGGACAGGGGGGAACACTGAAGCTTTCTTT
CDR3aa: CSGRTGGNTEAFF

j_gene: TRBJ2-7
v_gene: TRBV28
d_gene: .
abundance: .
CDR3nt: TGTGCCTCCTCCGAGGGAGTCTACGAGCAGTACTTC
CDR3aa: CASSEGVYEQYF

j_gene: TRBJ2-7
v_gene: TRBV21-1
d_gene: .
abundance: .
CDR3nt: TGTGCCAGCAGCCCGACAGGGAGCGAGCAGTACTTC
CDR3aa: CASSPTGSEQYF

j_gene: TRBJ2-7
v_gene: TRBV7-9
d_gene: .
abundance: .
CDR3nt: TGTGCCAGCAGCCCCGGACAGCTCTCCTACGAGCAGTACTTC
CDR3aa: CASSPGQLSYEQYF

j_gene: TRBJ2-7
v_gene: TRBV7-2
d_gene: .
abundance: once
CDR3nt: TGTGCCAGCAGCTTAGCCGGAGCTGGCGAGCAGTACTTC
CDR3aa: CASSLAGAGEQYF

j_gene: TRBJ2-1
v_gene: TRBV2
d_gene: .
abundance: .
CDR3nt: TGTGCCAGCAGTGTAAGCGGAGACTACAATGAGCAGTTCTTC
CDR3aa: CASSVSGDYNEQFF

j_gene: TRBJ1-2
v_gene: TRBV6-5
d_gene: .
abundance: .
CDR3nt: TGTGCCAGCAGTTACTGGAGCTCCGGCTATGGCTACACCTTC
CDR3aa: CASSYWSSGYGYTF

j_gene: TRBJ2-2
v_gene: TRBV6-5
d_gene: TRBD1
abundance: .
CDR3nt: TGTGCCAGCAGTTACGACGGACAGGGTATCGGGGAGCTGTTTTTT
CDR3aa: CASSYDGQGIGELFF

j_gene: TRBJ2-7
v_gene: TRBV7-6
d_gene: TRBD1
abundance: .
CDR3nt: TGTGCCAGCAGCTCTCCCGGGACAGGGTTCACCTACGAGCAGTACTTC
CDR3aa: CASSSPGTGFTYEQYF

j_gene: TRBJ2-7
v_gene: TRBV6-5
d_gene: TRBD2
abundance: .
CDR3nt: TGTGCCAGCAGTTACAGGACTAGCGGGAGTTACGAGCAGTACTTC
CDR3aa: CASSYRTSGSYEQYF

j_gene: TRBJ1-1
v_gene: TRBV10-2
d_gene: .
abundance: .
CDR3nt: TGCGCCAGCAGTGATAACAGCATGAACACTGAAGCTTTCTTT
CDR3aa: CASSDNSMNTEAFF

j_gene: TRBJ2-2
v_gene: TRBV4-3
d_gene: .
abundance: .
CDR3nt: TGCGCCAGCAGCCAACTCGGGACAAACACCGGGGAGCTGTTTTTT
CDR3aa: CASSQLGTNTGELFF

j_gene: TRBJ2-5
v_gene: TRBV2
d_gene: TRBD2
abundance: once
CDR3nt: TGTGCCAGCAGGGAGGGACTAGCTCAAGAGACCCAGTACTTC
CDR3aa: CASREGLAQETQYF

j_gene: TRBJ2-1
v_gene: TRBV7-3
d_gene: TRBD2
abundance: .
CDR3nt: TGTGCCAGCAGCCCAAACCCCGGGACTAGCGCTTTAGATGAGCAGTTCTTC
CDR3aa: CASSPNPGTSALDEQFF

j_gene: TRBJ2-7
v_gene: TRBV4-1
d_gene: .
abundance: .
CDR3nt: TGCGCCAGCAGCCAAGTTCCGGGTCCAACCTACGAGCAGTACTTC
CDR3aa: CASSQVPGPTYEQYF

j_gene: TRBJ1-5
v_gene: TRBV28
d_gene: TRBD1
abundance: .
CDR3nt: TGTGCCAGCAGTTTAGCGACAGGGGGAAATCAGCCCCAGCATTTT
CDR3aa: CASSLATGGNQPQHF

j_gene: TRBJ2-7
v_gene: TRBV11-2
d_gene: .
abundance: .
CDR3nt: TGTGCCAGCACCCCCGGTGGGGGACACTACGAGCAGTACTTC
CDR3aa: CASTPGGGHYEQYF

j_gene: TRBJ2-1
v_gene: TRBV10-2
d_gene: TRBD2
abundance: .
CDR3nt: TGCGCCAGCAGTGAGGGACTAGCGGGCGCCAATGAGCAGTTCTTC
CDR3aa: CASSEGLAGANEQFF

j_gene: TRBJ2-3
v_gene: TRBV28
d_gene: TRBD2
abundance: .
CDR3nt: TGTGCCAGCAGATGGGGACTAGCGGGAGAGGGGGATACGCAGTATTTT
CDR3aa: CASRWGLAGEGDTQYF

j_gene: TRBJ2-1
v_gene: TRBV7-8
d_gene: .
abundance: .
CDR3nt: TGTGCCAGCAGCTTAGAGGGGTTGGCGGCATATTACAATGAGCAGTTCTTC
CDR3aa: CASSLEGLAAYYNEQFF

j_gene: TRBJ1-3
v_gene: TRBV5-6
d_gene: .
abundance: .
CDR3nt: TGTGCCAGCAGCTTCTTCGGGGCTGGAAACACCATATATTTT
CDR3aa: CASSFFGAGNTIYF

j_gene: TRBJ1-5
v_gene: TRBV2
d_gene: TRBD1
abundance: .
CDR3nt: TGTGCCAGCAGTGACGACAGGGAGGTTCCATATAGCAATCAGCCCCAGCATTTT
CDR3aa: CASSDDREVPYSNQPQHF

j_gene: TRBJ2-7
v_gene: TRBV5-3
d_gene: TRBD2
abundance: .
CDR3nt: TGTGCCAGAAGCTTGCGGACTAGCTCGTACGAGCAGTACTTC
CDR3aa: CARSLRTSSYEQYF

j_gene: TRBJ1-1
v_gene: TRBV7-2
d_gene: TRBD1
abundance: .
CDR3nt: TGTGCCAGCAGCCAGGGGGGCAGGGGGCGCGAAGCTTTCTTT
CDR3aa: CASSQGGRGREAFF

j_gene: TRBJ2-7
v_gene: TRBV6-1
d_gene: .
abundance: .
CDR3nt: TGTGCCAGCAGTGAAATTCGGGACGGGACTTACGAGCAGTACTTC
CDR3aa: CASSEIRDGTYEQYF

j_gene: TRBJ1-2
v_gene: TRBV5-4
d_gene: TRBD1
abundance: .
CDR3nt: TGTGCCAGCAGCTTGGAGGGGGCCAGGTTAGGCTACACCTTC
CDR3aa: CASSLEGARLGYTF

j_gene: TRBJ2-1
v_gene: TRBV6-5
d_gene: .
abundance: .
CDR3nt: TGTGCCAGCAGTTACTTCGAGAACCACAATGAGCAGTTCTTC
CDR3aa: CASSYFENHNEQFF

j_gene: TRBJ1-1
v_gene: TRBV4-3
d_gene: .
abundance: .
CDR3nt: TGCGCCAGCAGCCAAGAATCGCAGGGGCAGGCCACTGAAGCTTTCTTT
CDR3aa: CASSQESQGQATEAFF

j_gene: TRBJ2-4
v_gene: TRBV10-1
d_gene: .
abundance: .
CDR3nt: TGCGCCAGCAGTGAGTCGATTTTACAAGGGGGTGAAAACATTCAGTACTTC
CDR3aa: CASSESILQGGENIQYF

j_gene: TRBJ1-2
v_gene: TRBV28
d_gene: .
abundance: .
CDR3nt: TGTGCCACCGGGGGATCGGGAAGAGGCGGCGGCTACACCTTC
CDR3aa: CATGGSGRGGGYTF

j_gene: TRBJ2-5
v_gene: TRBV7-3
d_gene: .
abundance: .
CDR3nt: TGTGCCAGCAGCTTAAATGGCAGGGCCCAAGAGACCCAGTACTTC
CDR3aa: CASSLNGRAQETQYF

j_gene: TRBJ1-1
v_gene: TRBV12-5
d_gene: .
abundance: .
CDR3nt: TGTGCTAGTGGTTTGGACACGCACTACTCCTGGATAGCTTTCTTT
CDR3aa: CASGLDTHYSWIAFF

j_gene: TRBJ2-7
v_gene: TRBV28
d_gene: .
abundance: .
CDR3nt: TGTGCCAGCAGGCGGGACAGCTCCCTCTACGAGCAGTACTTC
CDR3aa: CASRRDSSLYEQYF

j_gene: TRBJ2-2
v_gene: TRBV14
d_gene: .
abundance: .
CDR3nt: TGTGCCAGCAGACACACAGGGTCGAACACCGGGGAGCTGTTTTTT
CDR3aa: CASRHTGSNTGELFF

j_gene: TRBJ2-2
v_gene: TRBV6-1
d_gene: TRBD1
abundance: .
CDR3nt: TGTGCCTTTAAACGGGGACAGTACACCGGGGAGCTGTTTTTT
CDR3aa: CAFKRGQYTGELFF

j_gene: TRBJ2-7
v_gene: TRBV19
d_gene: .
abundance: once
CDR3nt: TGTGCCAGTAGCCGACAGACCAGCTCCTACGAGCAGTACTTC
CDR3aa: CASSRQTSSYEQYF

j_gene: TRBJ2-3
v_gene: TRBV4-3
d_gene: TRBD2
abundance: .
CDR3nt: TGCGCCAGCAGCCAATATAGCGGGGCCACAGATACGCAGTATTTT
CDR3aa: CASSQYSGATDTQYF

j_gene: TRBJ2-5
v_gene: TRBV7-2
d_gene: .
abundance: .
CDR3nt: TGTGCCAGCAGCTTTTCAGCGGAAGAGACCCAGTACTTC
CDR3aa: CASSFSAEETQYF

j_gene: TRBJ2-7
v_gene: TRBV27
d_gene: .
abundance: .
CDR3nt: TGTGCCAGCAGTCCCTTGACAGGGAGGTACGAGCAGTACTTC
CDR3aa: CASSPLTGRYEQYF

j_gene: TRBJ1-1
v_gene: TRBV5-6
d_gene: TRBD1
abundance: .
CDR3nt: TGTGCCAGCAGCCAGGGGACAGCGGTCGCTTTCTTT
CDR3aa: CASSQGTAVAFF

j_gene: TRBJ2-1
v_gene: TRBV7-2
d_gene: TRBD1
abundance: .
CDR3nt: TGTGCCAGCAGCTTGACGGGACAGCACTACAATGAGCAGTTCTTC
CDR3aa: CASSLTGQHYNEQFF

j_gene: TRBJ1-1
v_gene: TRBV5-4
d_gene: TRBD1
abundance: few
CDR3nt: TGTGCCAGCAGCGCCGACAGGGGGCCAACTGAAGCTTTCTTT
CDR3aa: CASSADRGPTEAFF

j_gene: TRBJ2-3
v_gene: TRBV11-2
d_gene: .
abundance: .
CDR3nt: TGTGCCAGCACTCCTGGGACATCACGCACAGATACGCAGTATTTT
CDR3aa: CASTPGTSRTDTQYF

j_gene: TRBJ1-1
v_gene: TRBV29-1
d_gene: .
abundance: .
CDR3nt: TGCAGCGTCAGGGGTGAATACACTGAAGCTTTCTTT
CDR3aa: CSVRGEYTEAFF